A single sample gave rise to the 4 T cell receptor beta chains below, sequenced in a study of T-cell memory formation after mild COVID-19 listed by TCRdb under 2021. The library was built by means of 5' RACE. TCRdb lists the instrument as Illumina NovaSeq 6000. TCRdb handled the public reads itself, with Q25 trimming in fastp and clone calling in MiXCR, and kept productive beta chains. Each entry merges the rows of one CDR3 protein and shows their most common DNA and genes. This sample gives around 340,000 distinct CDR3 sequences in total; roughly 13% of them show up just once. Around 21% of the sample lies in the top ten. Sequencing input: PBMCs or a T cell subset sorted from them (not recorded which). These receptors all stem from a man aged 18 to 30 who had mild COVID-19 (a few samples of this study predate the infection). The sample titles of this study are shuffled in the database, so cell type and time point are left out; the donor was told from shared clones.

This clonotype was counted between two and nine times. J is TRBJ2-7 and V is TRBV27; TRBD2 agrees at 10 bases. The length of the CDR3 is 17 residues. V lost 0 bases, J lost 3 bases, and 8 bases stayed unmatched. In germline, CDR1 is MNHEY, CDR2 SMNVEV (reference sequence). The CDR3 loop reads CASSLSSPSGGNYEQYF. Here the CDR3 DNA reads TGTGCCAGCAGTTTATCGTCCCCTAGCGGGGGAAACTACGAGCAGTACTTC.

This clonotype has only a few counts. The chain combines TRBV29-1 with TRBJ1-5; possibly TRBD1 for D (6 bases). CDR3 length equals 13 residues. Germline V CDR1 and CDR2: SQVTM, ANQGSEA. V lost 6 bases and J lost 7, with 16 bases in between. This chain's CDR3 is CSVLRQDGQPQHF. The CDR3 nucleotides read TGCAGCGTGCTACGACAGGACGGGCAGCCCCAGCATTTT.

The chain has TRBV7-6 and TRBJ2-5; D is undetermined. From germline, CDR1 is SGHVS and CDR2 FNYEAQ. This CDR3 comprises 12 residues. Trimming took 5 bases from V and 11 from J, leaving 15 bases between them. CDR3 sequence: CASSTPGARQYF. The CDR3, as DNA: TGTGCCAGCAGCACCCCCGGTGCGAGGCAGTACTTC.

This clonotype showed up just a few times. The chain has TRBV3-1 and TRBJ2-5; D tentatively reads TRBD1 or TRBD2 (5 bases each). The CDR3 totals 14 residues. The V end lost 4 bases, the J end lost 2 bases, and 11 bases lay between the germline ends. The germline CDR1 and CDR2 sequences are LGHDT and YNNKEL (reference sequence). CDR3 in DNA: TGTGCCAGCAGCCCTGGGACCACACAAGAGACCCAGTACTTC. Translated: CASSPGTTQETQYF.